This T cell receptor beta chain was observed in a study of blood T cell repertoires in COVID-19. As for the study in general: The cDNA or gDNA used as material had been derived from T cells, B-cell-depleted T cells, or PBMCs.

Per the original methods: Amplification with reference gene primers provided the estimates of nucleated cell counts. Using immunoSEQ multiplex PCR, the repertoire was profiled, and TCRdb retains in-frame clones only, with some absent. V and J calls plus clone size are reproduced from that table; the DNA served to infer D and trimming. The table lists 9,500 to 15,000 clones, about 80% of them singletons. The germline V and J ends were trimmed by 5 bases and 4 bases, with 13 bases remaining between them. This CDR3 region has 14 residues. CDR1 is SGHVS, CDR2 FQNEAQ, per germline. The clonotype originates from an elderly man with acute or convalescent COVID-19. Sequences were obtained from peripheral blood. The V and J genes are TRBV7-8 and TRBJ2-3; weak D call: TRBD1 (5 bases). CDR3 nucleotide sequence: TGTGCCAGCAGCACCATCCCAGGGCCAGATACGCAGTATTTT. It specifies CASSTIPGPDTQYF. The whole variable domain, remainder taken from reference TRBV7-8 and TRBJ2-3, is GAGVSQSPRYKVAKRGQDVALRCDPISGHVSLFWYQQALGQGPEFLTYFQNEAQLDKSGLPSDRFFAERPEGSVSTLKIQRTQQEDSAVYLCASSTIPGPDTQYFGPGTRLTVL.